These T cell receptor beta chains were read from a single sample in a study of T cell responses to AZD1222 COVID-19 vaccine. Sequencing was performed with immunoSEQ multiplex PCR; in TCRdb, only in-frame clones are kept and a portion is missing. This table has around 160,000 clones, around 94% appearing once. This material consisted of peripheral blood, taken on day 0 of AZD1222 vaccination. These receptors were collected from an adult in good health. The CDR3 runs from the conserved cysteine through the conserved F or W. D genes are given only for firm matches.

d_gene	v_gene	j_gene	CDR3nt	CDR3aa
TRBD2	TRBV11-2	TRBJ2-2	TGTGCCAGCAGCTTAGAAAGTAGCGGGAGGGCTGGCACCGGGGAGCTGTTTTTT	CASSLESSGRAGTGELFF
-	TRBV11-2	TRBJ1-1	TGTGCCAGCAGCTTACGGGACACTGAAGCTTTCTTT	CASSLRDTEAFF
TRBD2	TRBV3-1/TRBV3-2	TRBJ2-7	TGTGCCAGCAGCCAAGAGAGCGGGAGCCACGAGCAGTACTTC	CASSQESGSHEQYF
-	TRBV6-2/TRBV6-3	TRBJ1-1	TGTGCCAGCAGTTACTCGGCCCGGAGCACTGAAGCTTTCTTT	CASSYSARSTEAFF
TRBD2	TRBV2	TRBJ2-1	TGTGCCAGCAGTGGGCGGGAGGACCGCTACAATGAGCAGTTCTTC	CASSGREDRYNEQFF
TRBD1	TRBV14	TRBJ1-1	TGTGCCAGCAGCCTAAATCCCTGGACAGGGGGCGTCGGAGCTTTCTTT	CASSLNPWTGGVGAFF
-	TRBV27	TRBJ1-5	TGTGCCAGCAGTTTTTTGGGCAATCAGCCCCAGCATTTT	CASSFLGNQPQHF
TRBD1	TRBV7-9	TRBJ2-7	TGTGCCAGCAGCTTGCAGGGGGCGGTCGACTACGAGCAGTACTTC	CASSLQGAVDYEQYF
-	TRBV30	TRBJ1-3	TGTGCCTGGAGTGTTGGGGGTTCTCGGGGAAACACCATATATTTT	CAWSVGGSRGNTIYF
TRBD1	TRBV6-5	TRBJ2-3	TGTGCCAGCAGGAGACAGGGGAGGTCAGATACGCAGTATTTT	CASRRQGRSDTQYF
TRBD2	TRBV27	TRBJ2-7	TGTGCCAGCAGTTTGGACCGTAGCGGGAGACGGGCCTACGAGCAGTACTTC	CASSLDRSGRRAYEQYF
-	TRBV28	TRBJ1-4	TGTGCTACAGGGCGTAGGGATGAAAAACTGTTTTTT	CATGRRDEKLFF
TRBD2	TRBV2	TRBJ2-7	TGTGCCAGCCTGAAAGGGACTAGCGGCTACGAGCAGTACTTC	CASLKGTSGYEQYF
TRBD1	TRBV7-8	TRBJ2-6	TGTGCCAGCAGCTGGGACAGGGTTTACTCTGGGGCCAACGTCCTGACTTTC	CASSWDRVYSGANVLTF